The sequence of this TCR beta chain was determined in a study of T-cell memory formation after mild COVID-19. Study-level background: There were largely donor-specific TCR clusters.

Whole-study findings and limits: Contracting clones from day 15 to 85 showed balanced CD4/CD8; later expanders favored CD4+. Memory sampled before infection contained some responding clones, suggesting cross-reactive memory joined.

Trimming shortened V by 2 bases and J by 10 bases, and 9 bases separated the two germline ends. The CDR3 is made up of 12 amino acids. Ten or more counts support this clonotype. Antigen specificity is unknown. With constant-segment primers, 5'RACE yielded cDNA libraries of TCR alpha and TCR beta that carried sample barcodes and UMIs. Via MiXCR, TCRdb re-called the 5' RACE reads, giving one row per CDR3 protein. This table holds hundreds of thousands of distinct CDR3 sequences, approximately 16% found once. This rearrangement joins TRBV12-3 or TRBV12-4 to TRBJ2-1; a possible D gene is TRBD2 (6 bases). Sequenced material: PBMCs or a T cell subset sorted from them (not recorded which). The sequence was obtained from a young man who had mild COVID-19 (a few samples of this study predate the infection). Cell type and time point are not known. CDR3 region: CASSLWSGEQFF. In DNA, the CDR3 is TGTGCCAGCAGTTTATGGAGCGGGGAGCAGTTCTTC.